The 6 T cell receptor beta chains below were found in one sample sequenced in a study of blood T cells in healthy people across ages. Primed by a sample-barcoded 5' primer and a J-beta primer mix, a second PCR proceeded for about 7 to 11 cycles. TCRdb recomputed calls from the 5' RACE reads with MiXCR, one row per CDR3 protein. In the table there are hundreds of thousands of distinct CDR3 sequences, around 49% of which are singletons. Sample: blood. These TCRs come from a woman in her sixties or seventies in good health.

The chain joins TRBV7-9 to TRBJ2-6, with D possibly being TRBD2 (6 bases). The V and J ends lost 2 bases and 1 base respectively, with 12 bases between them. There are 17 residues in the CDR3. Germline loops: CDR1 SEHNR, CDR2 FQNEAQ (reference sequence). The CDR3 region has the DNA TGTGCCAGCAGCTTAAGTGGTGGGGGGTCTGGGGCCAACGTCCTGACTTTC. It translates to CASSLSGGGSGANVLTF.

The gene calls are TRBV21-1 and TRBJ2-1; TRBD1, as called in the table, went unchecked against the DNA. TRBV21-1 is a pseudogene segment. The CDR3 runs 12 residues. In DNA form, the CDR3 reads TGTGCCAGCGAGGGGACAGACAATGAGCAGTTCTTC. Translated, it gives CASEGTDNEQFF.

V usage is TRBV5-1 and J usage is TRBJ2-5, with D unresolved. V lost 1 base, J lost 4 bases, and 14 bases lay in between. The V gene's germline CDR1 is SGHRS and CDR2 YFSETQ. The CDR3 covers 15 residues. Here the CDR3 reads CASSLRPGSGETQYF. The CDR3 region has the DNA TGCGCCAGCAGCTTGCGTCCGGGTTCGGGAGAGACCCAGTACTTC.

The V call is TRBV10-3, the J call TRBJ2-5; D unresolved. The CDR3 is 12 residues long. V was shortened by 4 bases and J by 2 bases, with 5 bases between the two germline ends. Germline-derived CDR1 and CDR2 are ENHRY and SYGVKD. CDR3: CAISGAQETQYF. CDR3 coding DNA: TGTGCCATCAGTGGGGCACAAGAGACCCAGTACTTC.

The chain is built from TRBV2 and TRBJ2-1; no clear D. The better agreement between TRBJ2-7 and the DNA end casts doubt on the J call. The germline V gene encodes CDR1 SNHLY and CDR2 FYNNEI. The CDR3 spans 15 residues. Written as DNA, the CDR3 is TGTGCCAGCAGTGACTGGGCGGCCTCCTACAATGAGCAGTACTTC. This gives the protein CASSDWAASYNEQYF.

The chain recombines TRBV27 with TRBJ2-7; tentatively, D is TRBD1 (7 bases). The length of the CDR3 is 14 residues. The germline V and J ends were trimmed by 4 bases and 2 bases, with 12 bases remaining between them. Germline CDR1 MNHEY, CDR2 SMNVEV (reference sequence). As DNA, the CDR3 is TGTGCCAGCAGTTGGGGGGACAGTGCCTACGAGCAGTACTTC. This encodes CASSWGDSAYEQYF.